One and the same sample provided the 21 T cell receptor beta chains below, sequenced in a study of cytomegalovirus exposure and HLA in healthy donors. Clones were read by immunoSEQ multiplex PCR, and TCRdb kept only the in-frame ones, dropping some. The repertoire holds hundreds of thousands of clones, less than 90% seen once, with approximately 12% in the top ten. Sequencing used PBMCs. These receptors were collected from a man between 18 and 29 years old in good health and CMV-seropositive.

The chain links TRBV6-1 to TRBJ2-7; D perhaps matches TRBD2 (5 bases). Trimming cost V 1 base and J 4 bases, with 17 bases left between them. CDR3 length: 16 residues. Germline V gene lookup returns CDR1 MNHNS and CDR2 SASEGT. This CDR3 is CASSEGLGRDGYEQYF. Here the CDR3 DNA reads TGTGCCAGCAGTGAAGGGCTTGGACGGGATGGGTACGAGCAGTACTTC.

The rearrangement uses TRBV13 and TRBJ2-5; D ambiguous. CDR3 size: 13 residues. The V and J ends lost 1 base and 2 bases respectively, with 5 bases between them. Per germline, CDR1 PRHDT and CDR2 FYEKMQ (reference sequence). The CDR3: CASSLDGQETQYF. The CDR3 DNA reads as TGTGCCAGCAGCTTAGACGGACAAGAGACCCAGTACTTC.

The DNA of the CDR3 is TGTGCCAGCAGCCTGAACCGACAGGGGAACACTGAAGCTTTCTTT. Translating it yields CASSLNRQGNTEAFF. V and J are TRBV7-9 and TRBJ1-1; 7 bases agree with TRBD1. V shed 5 bases, J shed 1 base, and the junction held 7 bases outside the gene matches. This CDR3 has 15 residues. Germline values: CDR1 SEHNR, CDR2 FQNEAQ (reference sequence).

The genes are TRBV6-1 and TRBJ1-2; TRBD1 aligns across 7 bases. V lost 9 bases and J lost 8; bases outside the gene matches: 9. Germline V gene lookup returns CDR1 MNHNS and CDR2 SASEGT. The CDR3 is 12 residues long. The CDR3 DNA reads as TGTGCCAGTTCGGGACAGCGGAACGGCTACACCTTC. Residues: CASSGQRNGYTF.

The chain recombines TRBV6-6 with TRBJ1-5, with D maybe TRBD1 (5 bases). The CDR3 is made up of 14 amino acids. Trimming left V 2 bases short and J 4 bases short, with 9 bases between. The germline V gene has CDR1 MNHNY and CDR2 SVGAGI (reference sequence). This CDR3 is CASSYPGTNQPQHF. The DNA for the CDR3 is TGTGCCAGCAGTTACCCAGGGACTAATCAGCCCCAGCATTTT.

The V and J genes are TRBV5-1 and TRBJ2-7, with a possible D match to TRBD1 (7 bases). Trimming left V 4 bases short and J 2 bases short, with 25 bases between. CDR3 length: 18 residues. Per the germline V gene, CDR1 is SGHRS and CDR2 is YFSETQ. The CDR3 here is CASSKTGRPAYDTYEQYF. In DNA form, the CDR3 reads TGCGCCAGCAGCAAGACAGGGAGGCCGGCTTACGATACCTACGAGCAGTACTTC.

This sequence joins TRBV27 and TRBJ2-2; 8 nucleotides align to TRBD1. CDR3 size: 17 residues. Germline V gives CDR1 MNHEY, CDR2 SMNVEV (reference sequence). V shed 1 base, J shed 2 bases, and the junction held 6 bases outside the gene matches. CDR3 in DNA: TGTGCCAGCAGTTTATGGGGGACAGGAGAAAACACCGGGGAGCTGTTTTTT. This sequence encodes CASSLWGTGENTGELFF.

This clone was observed once. J is TRBJ1-2 and V is TRBV5-1, with 7 positions matching TRBD1. Unmatched junction bases numbered 10, after V lost 5 bases and J lost 3 bases. The CDR3 covers 15 residues. Germline values: CDR1 SGHRS, CDR2 YFSETQ. CDR3 DNA sequence: TGCGCCAGCAGAGTGGTGGGAGGGGGCGACTATGGCTACACCTTC. Translating it yields CASRVVGGGDYGYTF.

V and J are TRBV9 and TRBJ1-2, with D unresolved. This CDR3 contains 13 residues. Germline V lookup: CDR1 SGDLS, CDR2 YYNGEE. V lost 2 bases and J lost 7, with 12 bases in between. CDR3 DNA sequence: TGTGCCAGCAGCGTGGACGGAGTATTTGGCTACACCTTC. Its protein product is CASSVDGVFGYTF.

The chain couples TRBV6-5 to TRBJ1-2; D not resolved. V lost 2 bases to trimming and J lost 8 bases, with 12 bases between them. Germline CDR1 reads MNHEY; CDR2 reads SVGAGI. The CDR3 runs to 13 residues. CDR3 DNA: TGTGCCAGCAGTTACGGAGGGCTTCGCGGCTACACCTTC. Translating it yields CASSYGGLRGYTF.

This clone was counted between two and nine times. V gene TRBV15 combines with J gene TRBJ1-5, with D uncertain. Trimming shortened V by 4 bases and J by 0 bases, and 10 bases separated the two germline ends. In germline, CDR1 is LNHNV, CDR2 YYDKDF (reference sequence). There are 15 residues in the CDR3. DNA for the CDR3: TGTGCCACCAGCATTGGCCGAGATAGCAATCAGCCCCAGCATTTT. Translation: CATSIGRDSNQPQHF.

The chain joins TRBV4-2 to TRBJ2-2; 8 positions agree with TRBD2. This CDR3 is 16 amino acids long. CDR1 is LGHNA and CDR2 is YNFKEQ in the germline V gene. V dropped 3 bases and J dropped 5; count of bases not matched to a gene: 8. The CDR3 sequence is CASSQETSVGTGELFF. The CDR3 DNA is TGTGCCAGCAGCCAGGAGACTAGCGTTGGGACCGGGGAGCTGTTTTTT.

This chain links TRBV28 with TRBJ2-7; 7 bases line up with TRBD1. The ends lost 2 bases at V and 3 bases at J; junction bases unmatched: 4. CDR1 is MDHEN and CDR2 is SYDVKM in the germline V gene. CDR3 length equals 14 residues. The chain's CDR3 is CASSLVGQLYEQYF. CDR3 DNA: TGTGCCAGCAGTTTAGTGGGACAGCTCTACGAGCAGTACTTC.

V and J are TRBV2 and TRBJ2-7; either TRBD1 or TRBD2 may fit D (6 bases each). This CDR3 region has 12 residues. Germline V CDR1 and CDR2: SNHLY, FYNNEI. The V and J ends lost 4 bases and 7 bases respectively, with 11 bases between them. The CDR3 DNA reads TGTGCCAGCAGTGGGTTAGGGGGGGAGCAGTACTTC. This encodes CASSGLGGEQYF. Full variable domain (missing parts from reference TRBV2 and TRBJ2-7): EPEVTQTPSHQVTQMGQEVILRCVPISNHLYFYWYRQILGQKVEFLVSFYNNEISEKSEIFDDQFSVERPDGSNFTLKIRSTKLEDSAMYFCASSGLGGEQYFGPGTRLTVT.

This chain joins TRBV19 and TRBJ1-5; no clear D gene. This CDR3 spans 13 amino acids. Germline CDR1 reads LNHDA; CDR2 reads SQIVND (reference sequence). The V and J ends lost 1 base and 6 bases respectively, with 7 bases between them. CDR3 sequence (DNA): TGTGCCAGTAGTATAGGGGCCGGTCAGCCCCAGCATTTT. It encodes CASSIGAGQPQHF.

The V gene is TRBV29-1, the J gene TRBJ2-6, with TRBD1 as a possible D gene (5 bases). Trimming took off 6 bases at V and 0 bases at J, with 12 bases between the two ends. Germline V gives CDR1 SQVTM, CDR2 ANQGSEA. The CDR3 is 15 amino acids. CDR3 sequence reads: CSVAQATSGANVLTF. CDR3 coding DNA: TGCAGCGTCGCACAGGCCACCTCTGGGGCCAACGTCCTGACTTTC. The variable domain in full, completed from reference TRBV29-1 and TRBJ2-6, reads SAVISQKPSRDICQRGTSLTIQCQVDSQVTMMFWYRQQPGQSLTLIATANQGSEATYESGFVIDKFPISRPNLTFSTLTVSNMSPEDSSIYLCSVAQATSGANVLTFGAGSRLTVL.

The chain recombines TRBV7-2 with TRBJ2-1; D not certain. Germline loops: CDR1 SGHTA, CDR2 FQGNSA. This CDR3 is built from 11 residues. V was clipped by 8 bases and J by 4 bases, with 6 bases between them. CDR3 sequence (DNA): TGTGCCAGCTCAGAATACAATGAGCAGTTCTTC. This encodes CASSEYNEQFF.

The genes are TRBV27 and TRBJ2-1; no clear D gene. The V end lost 3 bases, the J end lost 4 bases, and 7 bases lay between the germline ends. Germline V gene data show CDR1 as MNHEY and CDR2 as SMNVEV (reference sequence). CDR3 length: 13 residues. The DNA for the CDR3 is TGTGCCAGCAGTTTGGACGGTTACAATGAGCAGTTCTTC. Translating gives CASSLDGYNEQFF.

This chain connects TRBV7-9 to TRBJ1-1; no definite D call. Germline CDR1 reads SEHNR; CDR2 reads FQNEAQ (reference sequence). Trimming removed 5 bases at V and 5 bases at J, with 15 bases between. This CDR3 region has 14 residues. The CDR3 nucleotides are TGTGCCAGCAGCCCAGTGCTATTGAGGACTGAAGCTTTCTTT. As protein: CASSPVLLRTEAFF.

The chain is built from TRBV7-9 and TRBJ2-7; D uncertain. Trimming removed 0 bases from V and 2 bases from J, with 8 bases in between. The CDR3 contains 14 residues. Germline V lookup: CDR1 SEHNR, CDR2 FQNEAQ (reference sequence). Here the CDR3 DNA reads TGTGCCAGCAGCTTAGCGGGGAACGCCTACGAGCAGTACTTC. This gives the protein CASSLAGNAYEQYF.

V usage is TRBV29-1 and J usage is TRBJ2-1, with 14 bases that match TRBD2. This CDR3 is built from 17 residues. Trimming at V came to 5 bases and at J to 8 bases, leaving 14 bases not matched to a gene. The germline V gene has CDR1 SQVTM and CDR2 ANQGSEA. The DNA for the CDR3 is TGCAGCGTTTATACCCCCGGGACTAGCGGGAGTTACCATGAGCAGTTCTTC. The encoded protein is CSVYTPGTSGSYHEQFF.